Included here is one TCR beta chain sequence, with context. What it binds is unknown. This entry is derived from a study of cytomegalovirus exposure and HLA in healthy donors. Background on the study: Within an early data release were 65 million to 90 million unique TCRs drawn from HLA-typed donors.

Study observations and caveats: A missense DCLRE1C variant was associated with V- and J-gene trimming of TCR beta chains in a later analysis, and an independent cohort replicated the association.

The study ran its PCR with 60 Vbeta and 13 Jbeta primers. The table came from immunoSEQ multiplex PCR; TCRdb's copy has only in-frame clones and leaves some out. The sample includes approximately 180,000 clones, over 60% seen only once; the top ten take roughly 6%. The sequence was collected from a man in his forties in good health and CMV-seropositive. The specimen was PBMCs.

For the CDR3, the DNA is TGCGCCAGCAGTCACCCCAAATGGGCGGCGGGGGGGATATATGGCTACACCTTC. This encodes CASSHPKWAAGGIYGYTF. This chain connects TRBV23-1 to TRBJ1-2; D may be TRBD1 (5 bases). TRBV23-1 carries the ORF label, with uncertain function. V lost 3 bases to trimming and J lost 5 bases, with 25 bases between them. This CDR3 is built from 18 residues.